This T cell receptor (beta chain) was sequenced during a study of blood T cell repertoires in COVID-19. Study-wide context: COVID-19 samples from acute and convalescent phases originated in the United States, Italy and Spain. T cells, B-cell-depleted T cells, or PBMCs provided the cDNA or gDNA that served as material.

Original data processing: Reference gene primer amplification yielded estimated nucleated cell counts. TCRdb's table, derived via immunoSEQ multiplex PCR, lists solely in-frame clones and lacks some. Clone size and V and J calls were adopted from that table, with D and trimming inferred from the DNA. The sample lists hundreds of thousands of clones, 86% occurring once. V lost 0 bases, J lost 0 bases, and 10 bases stayed unmatched. Germline CDR1 and CDR2: SGHRS and YFSETQ. The CDR3 extends over 19 amino acids. The specimen was peripheral blood. The V and J genes are TRBV5-1 and TRBJ2-7; TRBD2 matches 12 bases. The sequence derives from a young woman with active or convalescent COVID-19. The CDR3 region has the DNA TGCGCCAGCAGCTTGGGCCCGGGACTAGCGGGCCCTAGCTCCTACGAGCAGTACTTC. It codes for CASSLGPGLAGPSSYEQYF.